Below are 26 T cell receptor beta chains sequenced from a single sample in a study of identical twins. TCRdb reprocessed the 5' RACE reads with MiXCR, giving one entry per CDR3 protein. The sample has 200,000 to 250,000 distinct CDR3 sequences, around 6.9% seen once. This sample also appeared in a second study, on yellow fever vaccine responses in identical twins.

Input material: memory (CD45RO+) T cells sorted from blood. Receptors were obtained from a young woman in good health.

This clonotype was seen a few times. This rearrangement joins TRBV5-8 to TRBJ2-5, with D possibly matching TRBD2 (5 bases). Germline V gives CDR1 SGHTS, CDR2 YDEGEE. Trimming pared 1 base from V and 6 bases from J, leaving 7 bases between. This CDR3 is 12 amino acids long. The CDR3 here is CASSLWTQTQYF. The CDR3 DNA follows: TGTGCCAGCAGCTTGTGGACTCAGACCCAGTACTTC.

The sample holds many counts of this clonotype. The chain combines TRBV9 with TRBJ1-2, with a possible D match to TRBD1 (5 bases). V dropped 0 bases and J dropped 0 bases, with 12 bases sitting between them. Germline V gene data show CDR1 as SGDLS and CDR2 as YYNGEE. CDR3 length equals 16 residues. CDR3 DNA sequence: TGTGCCAGCAGCGTAGTTAGACAGACCCCTAACTATGGCTACACCTTC. Amino acid sequence: CASSVVRQTPNYGYTF.

The rearrangement links TRBV10-3 to TRBJ2-5; 8 bases fit TRBD1. CDR1 and CDR2 (germline): ENHRY, SYGVKD. The CDR3 has 14 residues. Unmatched junction bases numbered 4, after V lost 3 bases and J lost 4 bases. The CDR3 coding sequence is TGTGCCATCAGTGAACGAGACAGGGGAGAGACCCAGTACTTC. Translated: CAISERDRGETQYF.

This clonotype came up many times. The genes are TRBV4-1 and TRBJ2-3; D possibly corresponds to TRBD1 (5 bases). Germline assignment: CDR1 MGHRA and CDR2 YSYEKL. This CDR3 comprises 13 residues. The V and J ends lost 5 bases and 6 bases respectively, with 12 bases between them. CDR3 coding DNA: TGCGCCAGCAGCGGGGCCGGAAAGGATACGCAGTATTTT. Translating it yields CASSGAGKDTQYF.

Ten or more counts support this clonotype. The chain employs TRBV20-1 and TRBJ2-3; TRBD2 aligns across 9 bases. V shed 1 base, J shed 5 bases, and the junction held 7 bases outside the gene matches. This CDR3 spans 15 amino acids. From germline, CDR1 is DFQATT and CDR2 SNEGSKA (reference sequence). The CDR3 DNA follows: TGCAGTGCTAGAGTTAGCGGGGGAGGCCGAGATACGCAGTATTTT. As protein: CSARVSGGGRDTQYF.

The V call is TRBV12-3 or TRBV12-4, the J call TRBJ1-4, with 7 bases that match TRBD1. The CDR3 is made up of 15 amino acids. V was clipped by 6 bases and J by 5 bases; unmatched bases: 9. CDR3 bases: TGTGCCAGCAGGCGACGGGACAGCGAAAATGAAAAACTGTTTTTT. Its protein is CASRRRDSENEKLFF.

The V and J genes are TRBV28 and TRBJ1-2, with a weak D call TRBD1 (5 bases). CDR1 is MDHEN and CDR2 is SYDVKM in the germline V gene. V shed 2 bases and J shed 3 bases, with 10 bases lying between them. The CDR3 covers 14 residues. CDR3 coding DNA: TGTGCCAGCAGTTTACGGCGGGACCACTATGGCTACACCTTC. The encoded protein is CASSLRRDHYGYTF.

This clonotype was picked up many times. The chain links TRBV25-1 to TRBJ1-3, with D maybe TRBD1 (5 bases). This CDR3 has 15 residues. The ends were cut back, 2 bases at V and 4 bases at J, with 12 bases in the middle. In germline, CDR1 is MGHDK, CDR2 SYGVNS. The DNA for the CDR3 is TGTGCCAGCAGTGAAAGGAGCAAGGGGGGAAACACCATATATTTT. Translated, it gives CASSERSKGGNTIYF.

This sequence joins TRBV5-1 and TRBJ2-1, with unresolved D. V was shortened by 0 bases and J by 6 bases, with 16 bases between the two germline ends. The CDR3 loop spans 16 amino acids. Germline lookup yields CDR1 SGHRS and CDR2 YFSETQ. The CDR3 coding sequence is TGCGCCAGCAGCTTGGGTTATAGTGGAAAGGGCAATGAGCAGTTCTTC. Amino acid sequence: CASSLGYSGKGNEQFF.

This clonotype was detected only a few times. J is TRBJ2-7 and V is TRBV7-2; perhaps TRBD1 as D (6 bases). The CDR3 covers 14 residues. CDR1 is SGHTA and CDR2 is FQGNSA in the germline V gene. The V gene lost 4 bases and the J gene lost 6 bases, with 16 bases spanning the gap. The CDR3 spells CASSSGQLPREQYF. The CDR3 bases are TGTGCCAGCAGCTCCGGACAGCTTCCCCGCGAGCAGTACTTC.

Ten or more counts support this clonotype. The chain carries TRBV7-9 and TRBJ1-4; 8 bases agree with TRBD1. With V trimmed by 4 bases and J by 8 bases, 6 bases remained unmatched. The CDR3 covers 14 residues. Per the germline V gene, CDR1 is SEHNR and CDR2 is FQNEAQ (reference sequence). CDR3 nucleotides: TGTGCCAGCAGCTCGACGGACAGGGCGGAAAAACTGTTTTTT. It codes for CASSSTDRAEKLFF. Combining the CDR3 with reference TRBV7-9 and TRBJ1-4 gives the whole variable domain DTGVSQNPRHKITKRGQNVTFRCDPISEHNRLYWYRQTLGQGPEFLTYFQNEAQLEKSRLLSDRFSAERPKGSFSTLEIQRTEQGDSAMYLCASSSTDRAEKLFFGSGTQLSVL.

This clonotype turned up a few times. The chain is built from TRBV18 and TRBJ1-1; unclear D gene. CDR3 size: 17 residues. Germline V gene data show CDR1 as KGHSH and CDR2 as LQKENI. V lost 0 bases, J lost 5 bases, and 19 bases lay in between. This CDR3 is CASSPPRGPGSMTEAFF. The DNA of the CDR3 is TGTGCCAGCTCACCACCGAGAGGCCCGGGTTCTATGACTGAAGCTTTCTTT.

The rearrangement joins TRBV6-1 to TRBJ1-1; D is perhaps TRBD1 (5 bases). V was pared by 4 bases and J by 7 bases, with 13 bases between. There are 13 residues in the CDR3. Germline V gene lookup returns CDR1 MNHNS and CDR2 SASEGT. The DNA for the CDR3 is TGTGCCAGCAGTGGAACGGTGGGGGGTGAAGCTTTCTTT. It specifies CASSGTVGGEAFF.

This rearrangement joins TRBV10-3 to TRBJ2-7, with TRBD2 matching 12 bases. The V and J ends lost 3 bases and 1 base, in that order; junction bases with no gene match: 4. Looked up from germline, CDR1 is ENHRY and CDR2 is SYGVKD. The CDR3 length is 16 residues. The CDR3: CAISDPSGGDSYEQYF. As DNA, the CDR3 is TGTGCCATCAGTGACCCTAGCGGGGGGGATTCCTACGAGCAGTACTTC.

The table lists this clonotype with many counts. The CDR3 bases are TGTGCCAGCAGAGGTCCCGGCGGGAATGAGCAGTTCTTC. Protein: CASRGPGGNEQFF. J is TRBJ2-1 and V is TRBV12-3 or TRBV12-4, with a weak D call TRBD2 (5 bases). CDR3 length: 13 amino acids. Trimming shortened V by 6 bases and J by 7 bases, and 13 bases separated the two germline ends.

V gene TRBV7-3 combines with J gene TRBJ2-2, with TRBD2 identical over 13 bases. V shed 11 bases, J shed 7 bases, and the junction held 19 bases outside the gene matches. The CDR3 totals 18 residues. Germline assignment: CDR1 SGHTA and CDR2 FQGTGA. The CDR3 DNA reads as TGTGCCCTCAGTCGGACTAGCGGGAGAGGGACGGGTTACGGGGAGCTGTTTTTT. It yields the protein CALSRTSGRGTGYGELFF.

This clonotype was recorded a few times. V usage is TRBV7-9 and J usage is TRBJ1-5; TRBD1 matches 8 bases. V was pared by 5 bases and J by 0 bases, with 3 bases of the junction left unmatched. Germline V gene sequence: CDR1 SEHNR, CDR2 FQNEAQ (reference sequence). The CDR3 has 15 residues. This CDR3 reads CASSPGTGSNQPQHF. The CDR3 DNA is TGTGCCAGCAGCCCCGGGACAGGTAGCAATCAGCCCCAGCATTTT. The complete variable domain, with remaining parts taken from reference TRBV7-9 and TRBJ1-5, reads DTGVSQNPRHKITKRGQNVTFRCDPISEHNRLYWYRQTLGQGPEFLTYFQNEAQLEKSRLLSDRFSAERPKGSFSTLEIQRTEQGDSAMYLCASSPGTGSNQPQHFGDGTRLSIL.

This clonotype has more than one count but fewer than ten. The V and J genes are TRBV20-1 and TRBJ2-5; D is perhaps TRBD1 (6 bases). The CDR3 is made up of 13 amino acids. Trimming left V 5 bases short and J 4 bases short, with 14 bases between. Germline CDR1 DFQATT, CDR2 SNEGSKA (reference sequence). CDR3 loop: CSASDSSGETQYF. CDR3 bases: TGCAGTGCTTCGGACAGTAGTGGAGAGACCCAGTACTTC.

V gene TRBV29-1 combines with J gene TRBJ1-2; possibly TRBD1 for D (5 bases). The CDR3 loop spans 15 amino acids. V gave up 5 bases and J gave up 0 bases, with 16 bases separating them. Germline V gene sequence: CDR1 SQVTM, CDR2 ANQGSEA. CDR3 sequence: CSVPHVGATNYGYTF. In DNA, the CDR3 is TGCAGCGTTCCCCACGTAGGGGCCACTAACTATGGCTACACCTTC. Drawing the rest from reference TRBV29-1 and TRBJ1-2, the complete variable domain is SAVISQKPSRDICQRGTSLTIQCQVDSQVTMMFWYRQQPGQSLTLIATANQGSEATYESGFVIDKFPISRPNLTFSTLTVSNMSPEDSSIYLCSVPHVGATNYGYTFGSGTRLTVV.

The sample holds a few counts of this clonotype. The chain joins TRBV7-2 to TRBJ2-7, with 10 bases matching TRBD1. Germline values: CDR1 SGHTA, CDR2 FQGNSA. This CDR3 has 15 residues. V gave up 6 bases and J gave up 2 bases; unmatched junction bases: 7. This chain's CDR3 is CASSVTGTGAYEQYF. In DNA form, the CDR3 reads TGTGCCAGCAGTGTAACCGGGACAGGGGCCTACGAGCAGTACTTC.

The chain uses TRBV6-1 and TRBJ2-1, with 14 bases fitting TRBD2. The V gene's germline CDR1 is MNHNS and CDR2 SASEGT. V was clipped by 6 bases and J by 1 base; unmatched bases: 5. The CDR3 covers 17 residues. The CDR3 spells CASSVGTSGGSYNEQFF. The CDR3 DNA sequence: TGTGCCAGCAGCGTCGGGACTAGCGGGGGTTCCTACAATGAGCAGTTCTTC.

This clonotype has only a few counts. This chain joins TRBV2 and TRBJ1-1, with TRBD1 identical over 9 bases. V trimming: 4 bases; J trimming: 5 bases; junction bases outside the gene matches: 11. In germline, CDR1 is SNHLY, CDR2 FYNNEI. The CDR3 is 16 residues long. CDR3 residues: CASSGLSTGGETEAFF. The CDR3 DNA follows: TGTGCCAGCAGTGGTCTGTCGACAGGGGGTGAAACTGAAGCTTTCTTT.

Ten or more counts support this clonotype. This chain links TRBV29-1 with TRBJ2-5; 10 bases are a match to TRBD2. Germline CDR1 SQVTM, CDR2 ANQGSEA. The V and J ends lost 1 base and 5 bases, in that order; junction bases with no gene match: 7. The CDR3 is 15 amino acids. The CDR3 protein is CSVEGGTSVGETQYF. Written as DNA, the CDR3 is TGCAGCGTTGAAGGGGGGACTAGCGTCGGGGAGACCCAGTACTTC.

This clonotype was recorded many times. V and J are TRBV5-8 and TRBJ2-1, with 7 positions matching TRBD2. CDR3 length: 16 residues. CDR1 is SGHTS and CDR2 is YDEGEE in the germline V gene. With 3 bases clipped from V and 0 bases from J, the junction kept 6 bases outside the gene matches. The CDR3 loop reads CASSSGGLPSYNEQFF. The CDR3 DNA sequence: TGTGCCAGCAGCTCGGGGGGACTGCCCTCCTACAATGAGCAGTTCTTC.

This chain links TRBV28 with TRBJ1-6; 10 positions match TRBD1. There are 15 residues in the CDR3. The V gene's germline CDR1 is MDHEN and CDR2 SYDVKM. Trimming took 4 bases from V and 7 from J; bases not matched to a gene: 4. The CDR3 spells CASSYPGQGNSPLHF. The CDR3 coding sequence is TGTGCCAGCAGTTATCCGGGACAGGGGAATTCACCCCTCCACTTT.

There are many counts of this clonotype. V usage is TRBV12-3 or TRBV12-4 and J usage is TRBJ2-2; D is unresolved. This CDR3 has 12 amino acids. V gave up 8 bases and J gave up 1 base, with 5 bases separating them. The CDR3 DNA reads as TGTGCCAGCGGGCAGAACACCGGGGAGCTGTTTTTT. Translation gives CASGQNTGELFF.